This T cell receptor (beta chain) is drawn from a study of blood T cell repertoires in COVID-19. Whole-study context: There were acute and convalescent COVID-19 samples, and they came from the United States, Italy and Spain. PBMCs, B-cell-depleted T cells, or T cells were the source of the cDNA or gDNA that made up the material.

Assay used: immunoSEQ multiplex PCR; TCRdb lists only in-frame clones, some missing. The data hold under 400,000 clones, with around 87% observed a single time. J was trimmed by 1 base and V by 4 bases; bases with no gene match: 3. The length of the CDR3 is 14 residues. Germline assignment: CDR1 SGHNT and CDR2 YYREEE (reference sequence). The chain has TRBV5-4 and TRBJ1-1; TRBD1 matches at 8 bases. Input material: peripheral blood. This TCR was recovered from a woman in her twenties or thirties with COVID-19, enrolled during active disease. The CDR3 here is CASSLGQANTEAFF. The CDR3 nucleotides read TGTGCCAGCAGCCTGGGACAGGCGAACACTGAAGCTTTCTTT.